The 11 T cell receptor beta chains in this list originate from one sample, sequenced in a study of technical replicates of blood from several donors. Profiled with immunoSEQ multiplex PCR; TCRdb holds only in-frame clones, not every one. The sample comprises 65,000 to 90,000 clones, 80% to 90% of which are singletons, and under 5.5% rests with the top ten. Sequenced sample: PBMCs. These receptors originate from a human donor in good health. Some clones in this sample may be carry-over from other donors' samples.

For the CDR3, the DNA is TGTGCCAGCAGCCAAGATCGCCTGGTGGTGGCGGCCGGGGAGCTGTTTTTT. Its protein product is CASSQDRLVVAAGELFF. This chain joins TRBV14 and TRBJ2-2; D gene ambiguous. CDR3 size: 17 residues. The germline V gene has CDR1 SGHDN and CDR2 FVKESK. The V gene lost 0 bases and the J gene lost 6 bases, with 17 bases spanning the gap.

This clone was seen just once. The rearrangement links TRBV5-6 to TRBJ2-3; 10 nucleotides match TRBD2. V lost 6 bases, J lost 5 bases, and 9 bases stayed unmatched. The CDR3 runs 15 residues. Germline CDR1 is SGHDT and CDR2 is YYEEEE. The CDR3 region has the DNA TGTGCCAGCATCGAAGCGGGGGGGCCTATAGATACGCAGTATTTT. Translated, it gives CASIEAGGPIDTQYF.

This chain joins TRBV6-1 and TRBJ1-4; D possibly corresponds to TRBD1 (6 bases). Trimming took 5 bases from V and 5 from J, leaving 12 bases between them. This CDR3 has 14 residues. CDR1 and CDR2 from the germline V gene are MNHNS and SASEGT. The CDR3: CASSQDSANEKLFF. The DNA of the CDR3 is TGTGCCAGCAGTCAGGACAGCGCAAATGAAAAACTGTTTTTT.

The chain employs TRBV4-1 and TRBJ2-1; 11 bases are a match to TRBD2. CDR1 is MGHRA and CDR2 is YSYEKL in the germline V gene. CDR3 size: 16 residues. Trimming cost V 6 bases and J 9 bases; bases outside gene matches: 13. CDR3 DNA sequence: TGCGCCAGCAGACTAGCGGGAGAAGGGGGGTTTGGTGAGCAGTTCTTC. It encodes CASRLAGEGGFGEQFF.

This chain uses TRBV6-4 with TRBJ2-2, with 7 bases aligning to TRBD1. Trimming cost V 3 bases and J 5 bases; bases outside gene matches: 0. The CDR3 consists of 13 residues. Per the germline V gene, CDR1 is MRHNA and CDR2 is SNTAGT. CDR3 in amino acids: CASSEQGTGELFF. In DNA, the CDR3 is TGTGCCAGCAGTGAACAGGGGACCGGGGAGCTGTTTTTT.

This chain joins TRBV11-3 and TRBJ1-5; no clear D. V was clipped by 1 base and J by 0 bases, with 10 bases between them. Germline assignment: CDR1 SGHNT and CDR2 YENEEA. The CDR3 has 16 amino acids. The CDR3 reads CASSLAVRYSNQPQHF. The DNA of the CDR3 is TGTGCCAGCAGCTTAGCCGTACGGTATAGCAATCAGCCCCAGCATTTT.

The chain has TRBV9 and TRBJ2-3, with 9 nucleotides matching TRBD2. Germline-derived CDR1 and CDR2 are SGDLS and YYNGEE. Trimming removed 2 bases from V and 6 bases from J; junction bases left unmatched: 13. This CDR3 is built from 17 residues. CDR3 sequence: CASSVLAVAGAGDTQYF. The CDR3 nucleotides are TGTGCCAGCAGCGTCTTAGCAGTAGCGGGGGCCGGGGATACGCAGTATTTT.

This chain uses TRBV4-1 with TRBJ2-2; D is unresolved. The CDR3 covers 17 residues. The germline V gene has CDR1 MGHRA and CDR2 YSYEKL. V was cut by 0 bases and J by 2 bases, with 13 bases left in between. The CDR3 region is CASSQDRSGVNTGELFF. Here the CDR3 DNA reads TGCGCCAGCAGCCAAGATAGGTCCGGAGTTAACACCGGGGAGCTGTTTTTT.

The chain links TRBV2 to TRBJ2-7, with a tentative D call TRBD2 (7 bases). The CDR3 length is 14 residues. V was cut by 4 bases and J by 5 bases, with 15 bases left in between. Germline V CDR1 and CDR2: SNHLY, FYNNEI. CDR3 nucleotide sequence: TGTGCCAGCAGTGTCCGGGGGGCGGGAGACGAGCAGTACTTC. Translated, it gives CASSVRGAGDEQYF. The whole variable domain, remainder taken from reference TRBV2 and TRBJ2-7, is EPEVTQTPSHQVTQMGQEVILRCVPISNHLYFYWYRQILGQKVEFLVSFYNNEISEKSEIFDDQFSVERPDGSNFTLKIRSTKLEDSAMYFCASSVRGAGDEQYFGPGTRLTVT.

V is TRBV7-9 and J is TRBJ1-1; TRBD1 is a possible D gene (5 bases). Germline values: CDR1 SEHNR, CDR2 FQNEAQ (reference sequence). With 5 bases removed from V and 1 base from J, the gap between germline ends came to 14 bases. There are 15 residues in the CDR3. The CDR3 loop is CASSGRDAKNTEAFF. As DNA, the CDR3 is TGTGCCAGCAGCGGGAGGGACGCAAAGAACACTGAAGCTTTCTTT.

Only one count was recorded for this clone. The chain carries TRBV18 and TRBJ2-7, with 7 bases fitting TRBD2. Germline lookup yields CDR1 KGHSH and CDR2 LQKENI. The ends lost 4 bases at V and 2 bases at J; junction bases unmatched: 2. CDR3 length equals 13 residues. The CDR3 loop reads CASSQGTTYEQYF. The CDR3 coding sequence is TGTGCCAGCTCACAAGGGACTACCTACGAGCAGTACTTC.